A selection of T cell receptor beta chains follows, all from one sample in a study of T cell responses to AZD1222 COVID-19 vaccine. Produced via immunoSEQ multiplex PCR; TCRdb's table is partial and in-frame only. The sample has more than 110,000 clones; 88% are singletons. The sequencing used peripheral blood, collected 28 days after the second AZD1222 dose. The receptors here all came from an adult who received the AZD1222 COVID-19 vaccine. CDR3s include the opening cysteine and the closing phenylalanine or tryptophan. D genes are given only for firm matches. Clone size appears in some rows only: once, few, many, or a class for an expanded clone.

TRBD1 | TRBJ1-4 | TRBV27 | - | CASSLWGQTDNEKLFF | TGTGCCAGCAGTTTATGGGGACAGACGGATAATGAAAAACTGTTTTTT
- | TRBJ2-2 | TRBV7-3 | - | CASSTNTGELFF | TGTGCCAGCAGCACAAACACCGGGGAGCTGTTTTTT
- | TRBJ2-4 | TRBV30 | - | CAWSQEALAKNIQYF | TGTGCCTGGAGCCAAGAAGCCCTAGCCAAAAACATTCAGTACTTC
- | TRBJ2-3 | TRBV27 | - | CASSFSAGAFRDTQYF | TGTGCCAGCAGTTTTTCCGCGGGGGCCTTTAGGGATACGCAGTATTTT
- | TRBJ1-2 | TRBV7-8 | - | CASSLGAVSHGYAF | TGTGCCAGCAGCTTAGGGGCAGTATCCCATGGCTACGCCTTC
- | TRBJ1-2 | TRBV6-5 | - | CASKTTGLGDYGYTF | TGTGCCAGCAAAACCACAGGGTTGGGGGACTATGGCTACACCTTC
- | TRBJ1-3 | TRBV12-3/TRBV12-4 | - | CASQSSGNTIYF | TGTGCCAGCCAATCCTCTGGAAACACCATATATTTT
- | TRBJ1-5 | TRBV12-5 | - | CASFPARGQPQHF | TGTGCTAGCTTCCCCGCGAGGGGTCAGCCCCAGCATTTT
- | TRBJ1-4 | TRBV6-5 | - | CASGRGDNEKLFF | TGTGCCAGCGGTAGGGGTGACAATGAAAAACTGTTTTTT
TRBD2 | TRBJ2-1 | TRBV2 | - | CASSESYSGGVNEQFF | TGTGCCAGCAGTGAGAGTTATAGCGGGGGGGTCAATGAGCAGTTCTTC
- | TRBJ1-1 | TRBV27 | - | CASFRETEAFF | TGTGCCAGTTTTAGGGAGACTGAAGCTTTCTTT
TRBD2 | TRBJ2-7 | TRBV18 | - | CASSPLAGAYEQYF | TGTGCCAGCTCACCACTAGCGGGGGCCTACGAGCAGTACTTC
- | TRBJ1-5 | TRBV19 | - | CASSIYREGNQPQHF | TGTGCCAGTAGTATATACAGGGAGGGCAATCAGCCCCAGCATTTT
TRBD2 | TRBJ2-2 | TRBV7-3 | - | CASSVSGGAAGELFF | TGTGCCAGCAGCGTTAGCGGGGGGGCTGCCGGGGAGCTGTTTTTT
- | TRBJ1-1 | TRBV6-6 | - | CASKGGTEAFF | TGTGCCAGCAAGGGTGGGACTGAAGCTTTCTTT
- | TRBJ1-2 | TRBV9 | - | CASSAFTGMIGYTF | TGTGCCAGCAGCGCCTTCACAGGGATGATCGGCTACACCTTC
- | TRBJ2-6 | TRBV7-9 | once | CASSPWISGANVLTF | TGTGCCAGCAGCCCCTGGATCTCTGGGGCCAACGTCCTGACTTTC
- | TRBJ1-2 | TRBV5-1 | - | CASYLDPYYGYTF | TGCGCCAGCTATTTAGATCCCTACTATGGCTACACCTTC
TRBD1 | TRBJ1-4 | TRBV7-2 | - | CASSPGQGLEKLFF | TGTGCCAGCAGCCCGGGACAGGGGTTAGAAAAACTGTTTTTT
- | TRBJ1-1 | TRBV7-3 | few | CASSLRGGNMNTEAFF | TGTGCCAGCAGCTTAAGAGGGGGGAATATGAACACTGAAGCTTTCTTT
TRBD1 | TRBJ1-6 | TRBV7-9 | - | CASSLTGANSPLHF | TGTGCCAGCAGCCTTACAGGGGCTAATTCACCCCTCCACTTT
- | TRBJ2-3 | TRBV5-1 | - | CASSQAPREARADTQYF | TGCGCCAGCAGCCAGGCCCCCAGGGAAGCCAGAGCAGATACGCAGTATTTT
TRBD2 | TRBJ2-5 | TRBV28 | - | CASSLSDWGGAQYF | TGTGCCAGCAGTTTGTCCGACTGGGGGGGGGCCCAGTACTTC
TRBD2 | TRBJ2-1 | TRBV7-9 | - | CASSLSGGAHNEQFF | TGTGCCAGCAGCTTGAGCGGGGGGGCCCACAATGAGCAGTTCTTC
- | TRBJ1-2 | TRBV6-1 | - | CASSEARGDGYTF | TGTGCCAGCAGTGAAGCGCGAGGGGATGGCTACACCTTC
- | TRBJ1-6 | TRBV4-2 | - | CASSQARISPLHF | TGTGCCAGCAGCCAAGCTAGGATATCACCCCTCCACTTT
- | TRBJ1-2 | TRBV28 | - | CASWSQWDISGYTF | TGTGCCAGCTGGAGTCAGTGGGACATTTCTGGCTACACCTTC
TRBD1 | TRBJ1-3 | TRBV10-3 | - | CAIRATYRGSSGNTIYF | TGTGCCATCAGGGCTACGTACAGGGGGAGCTCTGGAAACACCATATATTTT
- | TRBJ2-3 | TRBV7-9 | - | CASSSSVARNTDTQYF | TGTGCCAGCAGCTCCTCGGTAGCGCGAAACACAGATACGCAGTATTTT
- | TRBJ1-1 | TRBV6-5 | - | CASGHADTEAFF | TGTGCCAGCGGACACGCGGACACTGAAGCTTTCTTT
- | TRBJ1-6 | TRBV7-2 | - | CASSLDSSYNSPLHF | TGTGCCAGCAGCTTAGACAGCTCCTATAATTCACCCCTCCACTTT
TRBD2 | TRBJ2-3 | TRBV7-2 | - | CASSPTSGRALDTQYF | TGTGCCAGCAGCCCGACTAGCGGGAGGGCCTTAGATACGCAGTATTTT
- | TRBJ2-7 | TRBV18 | - | CASSPFGREHEQYF | TGTGCCAGCTCACCTTTTGGCAGGGAGCACGAGCAGTACTTC
- | TRBJ2-1 | TRBV29-1 | - | CSVERDSYNEQFF | TGCAGCGTTGAGCGGGACTCCTACAATGAGCAGTTCTTC
TRBD1 | TRBJ1-4 | TRBV10-3 | - | CAISDRTGQGEKLFF | TGTGCCATCAGTGATAGGACAGGGCAGGGTGAAAAACTGTTTTTT
TRBD2 | TRBJ2-1 | TRBV11-2 | - | CASSLDRGLAGGPGQFF | TGTGCCAGCAGCTTAGATCGGGGACTAGCGGGAGGGCCGGGGCAGTTCTTC
- | TRBJ2-3 | TRBV6-5 | - | CASSLTGRVDTQYF | TGTGCCAGCAGCTTGACAGGGAGGGTAGATACGCAGTATTTT
TRBD1 | TRBJ1-2 | TRBV5-1 | few | CASSFGQDRGYTF | TGCGCCAGCAGCTTCGGACAGGATCGTGGCTACACCTTC
- | TRBJ2-7 | TRBV5-1 | - | CASKQGTSAEQYF | TGCGCCAGCAAACAGGGTACCTCCGCCGAGCAGTACTTC
- | TRBJ1-4 | TRBV5-1 | - | CASSPETPSKLFF | TGCGCCAGCAGCCCCGAAACCCCCTCAAAACTGTTTTTT
TRBD1 | TRBJ1-3 | TRBV5-1 | - | CASSLGPGQELDTIYF | TGCGCCAGCAGCTTGGGACCGGGACAGGAGTTGGACACCATATATTTT
- | TRBJ1-2 | TRBV6-2/TRBV6-3 | - | CASSYERGYGGYTF | TGTGCCAGCAGTTACGAACGGGGATACGGTGGCTACACCTTC
TRBD1 | TRBJ1-2 | TRBV15 | - | CATSMTGTGVFYGYTF | TGTGCCACCAGCATGACCGGGACAGGGGTTTTCTACGGCTACACCTTC
- | TRBJ1-3 | TRBV19 | few | CASSAYRTAGNTIYF | TGTGCCAGTAGTGCTTACAGGACGGCTGGAAACACCATATATTTT
TRBD2 | TRBJ2-2 | TRBV5-1 | few | CASSLAGTRGTGELFF | TGCGCCAGCAGCTTGGCCGGGACTAGAGGGACCGGGGAGCTGTTTTTT
- | TRBJ2-5 | TRBV5-4 | - | CASSFEGETQYF | TGTGCCAGCAGCTTCGAGGGAGAGACCCAGTACTTC
TRBD1 | TRBJ2-7 | TRBV4-3 | - | CASSPSGTGLAYEQYF | TGCGCCAGCAGCCCGTCCGGGACAGGGCTTGCCTACGAGCAGTACTTC
- | TRBJ1-1 | TRBV14 | few | CASSSRGHTEAFF | TGTGCCAGCAGCTCCCGGGGGCACACTGAAGCTTTCTTT
TRBD1 | TRBJ1-2 | TRBV3-1/TRBV3-2 | - | CASTLSGQPNYGYTF | TGTGCCAGCACCCTATCGGGACAGCCTAACTATGGCTACACCTTC
TRBD1 | TRBJ1-5 | TRBV28 | - | CASSFSGGRNQPQHF | TGTGCCAGCAGTTTTTCAGGGGGGCGCAATCAGCCCCAGCATTTT
- | TRBJ1-6 | TRBV4-1 | - | CASSQLQVSPLHF | TGCGCCAGCAGCCAATTACAGGTATCACCCCTCCACTTT
- | TRBJ1-5 | TRBV28 | once | CASSFFGNQPQHF | TGTGCCAGCAGTTTCTTTGGCAATCAGCCCCAGCATTTT
- | TRBJ1-5 | TRBV7-2 | few | CASSSVQANQPQHF | TGTGCCAGCAGCTCCGTACAGGCTAATCAGCCCCAGCATTTT
- | TRBJ1-1 | TRBV21-1 | - | CASSKPRRGPEAFF | TGTGCCAGCAGCAAACCTAGGCGGGGCCCTGAAGCTTTCTTT
- | TRBJ1-1 | TRBV4-2 | - | CASSRTPTENTEAFF | TGTGCCAGCAGCCGAACCCCGACAGAGAACACTGAAGCTTTCTTT
TRBD2 | TRBJ2-3 | TRBV5-1 | - | CASSSGLAGPDTQYF | TGCGCCAGCAGTTCTGGACTAGCGGGACCAGATACGCAGTATTTT
- | TRBJ2-3 | TRBV5-1 | few | CASSLSRDSNTDTQYF | TGCGCCAGCAGCTTGTCAAGGGACTCAAACACAGATACGCAGTATTTT
- | TRBJ1-4 | TRBV4-2 | once | CASSQDKKENEKLFF | TGTGCCAGCAGCCAAGACAAGAAGGAAAATGAAAAACTGTTTTTT
TRBD1 | TRBJ1-5 | TRBV5-8 | - | CASSLARGTGTGPQHF | TGTGCCAGCAGCTTGGCCAGAGGGACAGGGACAGGGCCCCAGCATTTT
TRBD2 | TRBJ2-1 | TRBV18 | - | CASSPGLAYNEQFF | TGTGCCAGCTCTCCGGGACTAGCGTACAATGAGCAGTTCTTC